This T cell receptor (beta chain) was sequenced during a study of beta chain features in type 1 diabetes. Overall study findings and caveats: Whether HLA type influences TCRB rearrangement remained unresolved here. Type 1 diabetes patients had TCRB CDR3s that were shorter (moderately but significantly so) in all four CD4+ subsets.

The sequenced template was cDNA made from the entire isolated RNA. Naive, central memory and regulatory T cell samples averaged about 3.57 million reads. Using immunoSEQ multiplex PCR, the repertoire was profiled, and TCRdb retains in-frame clones only, with some absent. The sample carries 300,000 to 450,000 clones, around 20% recorded once. In all sorted populations, purity surpassed 98%. The sample holds a few counts of this clone. Antigen unknown. Sequenced: naive CD4+ T cells from blood. This clonotype was sampled from a woman aged 18-35 years in good health.

CDR3 loop: CASSPGGANTGELFF. The CDR3 DNA reads TGCGCCAGCAGCCCTGGAGGGGCTAACACCGGGGAGCTGTTTTTT. This chain links TRBV5-1 with TRBJ2-2; D might be TRBD2 (6 bases). The germline V gene encodes CDR1 SGHRS and CDR2 YFSETQ. Trimming pared 4 bases from V and 2 bases from J, leaving 12 bases between. The CDR3 sequence is 15 residues long.